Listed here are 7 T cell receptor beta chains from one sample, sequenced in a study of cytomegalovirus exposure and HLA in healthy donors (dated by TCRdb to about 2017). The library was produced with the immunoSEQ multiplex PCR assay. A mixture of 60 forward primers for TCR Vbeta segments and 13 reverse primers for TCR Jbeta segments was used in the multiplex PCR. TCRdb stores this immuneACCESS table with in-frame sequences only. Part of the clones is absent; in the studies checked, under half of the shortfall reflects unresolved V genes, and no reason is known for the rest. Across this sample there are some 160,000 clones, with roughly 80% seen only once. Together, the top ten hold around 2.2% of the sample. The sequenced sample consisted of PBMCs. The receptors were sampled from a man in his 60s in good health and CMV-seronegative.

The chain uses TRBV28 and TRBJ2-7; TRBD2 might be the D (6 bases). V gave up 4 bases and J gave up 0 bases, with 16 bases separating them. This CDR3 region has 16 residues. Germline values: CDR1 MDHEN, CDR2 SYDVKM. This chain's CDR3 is CASSYSRDFNSYEQYF. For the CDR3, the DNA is TGTGCCAGCAGTTATTCTCGGGACTTCAACTCCTACGAGCAGTACTTC.

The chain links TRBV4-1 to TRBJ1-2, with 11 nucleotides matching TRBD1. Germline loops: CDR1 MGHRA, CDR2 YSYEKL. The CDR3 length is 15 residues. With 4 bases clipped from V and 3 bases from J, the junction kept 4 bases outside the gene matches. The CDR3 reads CASSLGDRGYYGYTF. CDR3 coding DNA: TGCGCCAGCAGCCTTGGGGACAGGGGGTACTATGGCTACACCTTC.

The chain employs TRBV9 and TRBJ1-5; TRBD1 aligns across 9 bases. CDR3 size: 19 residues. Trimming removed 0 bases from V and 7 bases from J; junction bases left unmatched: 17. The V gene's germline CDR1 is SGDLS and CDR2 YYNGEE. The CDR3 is CASSVATPPGTGKRQPQHF. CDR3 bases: TGTGCCAGCAGCGTAGCCACACCGCCCGGGACAGGGAAGAGACAGCCCCAGCATTTT. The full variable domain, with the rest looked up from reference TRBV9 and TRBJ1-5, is DSGVTQTPKHLITATGQRVTLRCSPRSGDLSVYWYQQSLDQGLQFLIQYYNGEERAKGNILERFSAQQFPDLHSELNLSSLELGDSALYFCASSVATPPGTGKRQPQHFGDGTRLSIL.

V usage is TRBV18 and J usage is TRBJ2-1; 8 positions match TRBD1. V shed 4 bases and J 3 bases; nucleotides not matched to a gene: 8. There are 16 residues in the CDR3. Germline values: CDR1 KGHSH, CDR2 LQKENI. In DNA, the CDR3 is TGTGCCAGCTCACAAGGGACAGGCCAAAACTACAATGAGCAGTTCTTC. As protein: CASSQGTGQNYNEQFF.

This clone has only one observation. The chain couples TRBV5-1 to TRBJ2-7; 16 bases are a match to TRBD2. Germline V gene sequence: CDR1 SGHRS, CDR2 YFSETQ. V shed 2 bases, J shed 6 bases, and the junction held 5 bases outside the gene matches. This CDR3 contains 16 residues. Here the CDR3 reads CASSFGTSGGVREQYF. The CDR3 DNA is TGCGCCAGCAGCTTCGGGACTAGCGGGGGGGTTCGCGAGCAGTACTTC.

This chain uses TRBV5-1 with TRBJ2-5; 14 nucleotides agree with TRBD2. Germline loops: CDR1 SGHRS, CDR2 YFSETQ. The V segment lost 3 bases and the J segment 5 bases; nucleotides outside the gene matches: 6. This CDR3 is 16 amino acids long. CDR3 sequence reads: CASSSTRTSGGETQYF. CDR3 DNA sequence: TGCGCCAGCAGCTCGACTCGGACTAGCGGGGGGGAGACCCAGTACTTC.

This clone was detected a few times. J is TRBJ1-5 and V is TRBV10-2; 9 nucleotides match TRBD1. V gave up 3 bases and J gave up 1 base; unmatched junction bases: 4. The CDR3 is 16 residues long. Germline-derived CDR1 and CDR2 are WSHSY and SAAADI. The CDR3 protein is CASSDPDRGSNQPQHF. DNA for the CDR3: TGCGCCAGCAGTGACCCCGACAGGGGGAGCAATCAGCCCCAGCATTTT.